The rows below give T cell receptor beta chains drawn from one sample of a study of T cells in localized non-small cell lung cancer. The protocol was immunoSEQ multiplex PCR, while the TCRdb copy is restricted to in-frame clones and leaves out a portion. This table has more than 2,000 clones, roughly 25% appearing once. The material sequenced was lung tumor tissue, taken before any cancer treatment. These receptors all stem from a man aged 35 to 69 with stage III lung adenocarcinoma. The conserved cysteine and the conserved F or W are not part of the CDR3 here. The order of the fields is D gene, J gene, clone size, V gene, CDR3 protein. A D gene is named only where the DNA matches it firmly. Some rows have no size entry. The others give once, few or many, or a class for an expanded clone.

d_call: .; j_call: TRBJ2-5; clone_size: .; v_call: TRBV5-1; cdr3_aa: ASSPTGGRETQY
d_call: TRBD1; j_call: TRBJ1-5; clone_size: few; v_call: TRBV19; cdr3_aa: ASRTGPNQPQH
d_call: TRBD1; j_call: TRBJ1-4; clone_size: .; v_call: TRBV2; cdr3_aa: ASSATGRGAEKLF
d_call: .; j_call: TRBJ2-7; clone_size: .; v_call: TRBV9; cdr3_aa: ASSQNSYEQY
d_call: TRBD1; j_call: TRBJ1-5; clone_size: medium-sized; v_call: TRBV4-1; cdr3_aa: ASSQDRGHGQPQH
d_call: .; j_call: TRBJ2-7; clone_size: medium-sized; v_call: TRBV11-3; cdr3_aa: ASSLRTTAYEQY
d_call: TRBD2; j_call: TRBJ2-7; clone_size: .; v_call: TRBV6-8; cdr3_aa: ASSHSGNHYEQY
d_call: .; j_call: TRBJ2-3; clone_size: .; v_call: TRBV6-7; cdr3_aa: ASSRPSATDTQY
d_call: TRBD2; j_call: TRBJ2-1; clone_size: .; v_call: TRBV11-3; cdr3_aa: ASSQVGTKPSHEQF
d_call: .; j_call: TRBJ2-3; clone_size: few; v_call: TRBV11-3; cdr3_aa: ASSLSGYPDTQY
d_call: .; j_call: TRBJ1-3; clone_size: .; v_call: TRBV19; cdr3_aa: ASTPALFGNTIY
d_call: .; j_call: TRBJ1-5; clone_size: .; v_call: TRBV6-8; cdr3_aa: ASSYPSLPQH
d_call: .; j_call: TRBJ1-2; clone_size: few; v_call: TRBV9; cdr3_aa: ASSERWGSYGYT
d_call: TRBD1; j_call: TRBJ2-1; clone_size: once; v_call: TRBV19; cdr3_aa: ASSMDRDMVNEQF
d_call: .; j_call: TRBJ2-1; clone_size: few; v_call: TRBV7-1; cdr3_aa: ASSLEPEPYNEQF
d_call: .; j_call: TRBJ2-2; clone_size: .; v_call: TRBV9; cdr3_aa: ASNRGENTGELF
d_call: .; j_call: TRBJ1-6; clone_size: few; v_call: TRBV6-8; cdr3_aa: ASSNPPGGVGNSPLH
d_call: TRBD1; j_call: TRBJ2-5; clone_size: large; v_call: TRBV11-3; cdr3_aa: ASSTQGTGLGETQY
d_call: .; j_call: TRBJ2-1; clone_size: few; v_call: TRBV10-3; cdr3_aa: AISESVPEGYNEQF
d_call: TRBD1; j_call: TRBJ2-5; clone_size: .; v_call: TRBV29-1; cdr3_aa: SVYGQVQETQY
d_call: .; j_call: TRBJ1-3; clone_size: .; v_call: TRBV5-1; cdr3_aa: ASSLEGLGNTIY
d_call: .; j_call: TRBJ2-3; clone_size: .; v_call: TRBV11-3; cdr3_aa: ASTVWVRTDTQY
d_call: TRBD2; j_call: TRBJ2-1; clone_size: few; v_call: TRBV5-1; cdr3_aa: ASSYAGGLGRGNEQF
d_call: .; j_call: TRBJ2-7; clone_size: .; v_call: TRBV28; cdr3_aa: ASSFSGRPYEQY
d_call: .; j_call: TRBJ1-2; clone_size: medium-sized; v_call: TRBV11-3; cdr3_aa: ASSLDGRTGGYT
d_call: .; j_call: TRBJ2-2; clone_size: few; v_call: TRBV6-8; cdr3_aa: AISGTYTGELF
d_call: .; j_call: TRBJ2-5; clone_size: .; v_call: TRBV19; cdr3_aa: ASSIDIAIGETQY
d_call: TRBD2; j_call: TRBJ2-2; clone_size: few; v_call: TRBV9; cdr3_aa: ASSRAGGPGTGELF
d_call: .; j_call: TRBJ1-2; clone_size: .; v_call: TRBV19; cdr3_aa: ASSPSRVSGYT
d_call: TRBD1; j_call: TRBJ2-1; clone_size: few; v_call: TRBV6-7; cdr3_aa: ASSYPGQPSYNEQF
d_call: .; j_call: TRBJ1-1; clone_size: .; v_call: TRBV5-1; cdr3_aa: ASSLNFLTLGTTEAF
d_call: TRBD1; j_call: TRBJ1-1; clone_size: few; v_call: TRBV30; cdr3_aa: AWSRQGNTEAF
d_call: .; j_call: TRBJ1-1; clone_size: few; v_call: TRBV1; cdr3_aa: ASSRSAGQINTEAF
d_call: TRBD2; j_call: TRBJ2-1; clone_size: .; v_call: TRBV18; cdr3_aa: ASSQEGLASYNEQF
d_call: TRBD1; j_call: TRBJ1-4; clone_size: .; v_call: TRBV15; cdr3_aa: ATSDRDRGFRSEKLF
d_call: TRBD1; j_call: TRBJ1-2; clone_size: few; v_call: TRBV7-2; cdr3_aa: ASSSHRGLGYT
d_call: .; j_call: TRBJ2-1; clone_size: .; v_call: TRBV18; cdr3_aa: ASSPAYNEQF
d_call: .; j_call: TRBJ1-2; clone_size: few; v_call: TRBV6-1; cdr3_aa: ASSEAVGLHYGYT
d_call: .; j_call: TRBJ1-1; clone_size: .; v_call: TRBV6-7; cdr3_aa: ASREFRDPGDTEAF
d_call: TRBD1; j_call: TRBJ1-5; clone_size: few; v_call: TRBV10-2; cdr3_aa: ASSITGAVHQPQH
d_call: TRBD1; j_call: TRBJ2-2; clone_size: few; v_call: TRBV29-1; cdr3_aa: SVRDRFSTGELF
d_call: .; j_call: TRBJ1-2; clone_size: medium-sized; v_call: TRBV11-3; cdr3_aa: ASSSGPTANYGYT
d_call: TRBD2; j_call: TRBJ2-3; clone_size: few; v_call: TRBV11-3; cdr3_aa: ASSFSGGSTDTQY
d_call: TRBD1; j_call: TRBJ2-7; clone_size: few; v_call: TRBV19; cdr3_aa: ASSIAGQGPYEQY
d_call: .; j_call: TRBJ2-5; clone_size: once; v_call: TRBV18; cdr3_aa: ASSPVPAVGQQETQY
d_call: TRBD1; j_call: TRBJ2-7; clone_size: once; v_call: TRBV18; cdr3_aa: ASSLKPGQGNSYEQY
d_call: .; j_call: TRBJ2-1; clone_size: .; v_call: TRBV19; cdr3_aa: ASSMMGKYNEQF
d_call: TRBD2; j_call: TRBJ2-1; clone_size: .; v_call: TRBV9; cdr3_aa: ASSASGGDSSYNEQF
d_call: .; j_call: TRBJ1-1; clone_size: .; v_call: TRBV5-1; cdr3_aa: ASSLARVENTEAF
d_call: .; j_call: TRBJ2-2; clone_size: .; v_call: TRBV5-1; cdr3_aa: ASSWGDTRAFTGELF
d_call: .; j_call: TRBJ2-2; clone_size: few; v_call: TRBV23-1; cdr3_aa: ATTDSTSFTGELF
d_call: TRBD1; j_call: TRBJ1-4; clone_size: few; v_call: TRBV11-3; cdr3_aa: ASSFGTGSAKLF
d_call: TRBD1; j_call: TRBJ1-2; clone_size: .; v_call: TRBV5-1; cdr3_aa: ASSPGIGGAGYGYT
d_call: TRBD2; j_call: TRBJ2-3; clone_size: few; v_call: TRBV19; cdr3_aa: ASQATSGNTDTQY